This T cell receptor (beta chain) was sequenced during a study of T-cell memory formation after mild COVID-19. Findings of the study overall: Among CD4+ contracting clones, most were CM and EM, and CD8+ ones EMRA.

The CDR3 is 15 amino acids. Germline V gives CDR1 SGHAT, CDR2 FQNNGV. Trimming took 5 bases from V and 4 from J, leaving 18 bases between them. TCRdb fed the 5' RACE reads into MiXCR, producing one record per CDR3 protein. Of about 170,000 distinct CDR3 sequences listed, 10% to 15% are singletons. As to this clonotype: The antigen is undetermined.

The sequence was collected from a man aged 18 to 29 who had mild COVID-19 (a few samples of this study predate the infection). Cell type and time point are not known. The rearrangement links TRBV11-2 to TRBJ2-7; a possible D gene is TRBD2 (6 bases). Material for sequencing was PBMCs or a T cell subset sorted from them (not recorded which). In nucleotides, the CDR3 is TGTGCCAGCAGCACCCTGGCCGGGACTGATTACGAGCAGTACTTC. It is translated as CASSTLAGTDYEQYF.